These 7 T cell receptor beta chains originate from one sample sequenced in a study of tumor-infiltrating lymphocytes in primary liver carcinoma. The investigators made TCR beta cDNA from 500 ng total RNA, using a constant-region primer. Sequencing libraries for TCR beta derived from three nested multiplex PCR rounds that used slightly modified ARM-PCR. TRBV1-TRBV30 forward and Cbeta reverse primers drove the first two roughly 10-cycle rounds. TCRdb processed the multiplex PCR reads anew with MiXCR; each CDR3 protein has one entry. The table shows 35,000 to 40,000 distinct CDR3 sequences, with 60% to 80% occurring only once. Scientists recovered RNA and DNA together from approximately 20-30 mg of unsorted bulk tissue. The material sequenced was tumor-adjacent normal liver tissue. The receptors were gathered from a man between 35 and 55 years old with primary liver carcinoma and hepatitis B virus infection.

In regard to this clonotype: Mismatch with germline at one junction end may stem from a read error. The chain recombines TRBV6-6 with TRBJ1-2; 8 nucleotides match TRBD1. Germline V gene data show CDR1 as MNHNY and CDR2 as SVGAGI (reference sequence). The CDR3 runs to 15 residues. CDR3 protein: CASNSDDGTGNGYVF. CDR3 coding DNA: TGTGCCAGCAATTCCGACGACGGGACAGGCAATGGCTACGTCTTC.

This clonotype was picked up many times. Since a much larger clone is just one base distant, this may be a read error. The CDR3: CAMTSGRPNEQFF. The CDR3 DNA sequence: TGTGCCATGACTAGCGGGAGACCCAATGAGCAGTTCTTC. The rearrangement uses TRBV5-4 and TRBJ2-1; 12 bases match TRBD2. After removal of 9 bases from V and 6 bases from J, the junction contained 4 bases not matched to a gene. This CDR3 is built from 13 residues. Germline CDR1 SGHNT, CDR2 YYREEE (reference sequence).

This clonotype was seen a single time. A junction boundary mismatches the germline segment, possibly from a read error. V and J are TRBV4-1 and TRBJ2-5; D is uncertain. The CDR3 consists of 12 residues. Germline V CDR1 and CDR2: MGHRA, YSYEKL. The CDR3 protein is CANSQEGETQYF. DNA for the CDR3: TGTGCCAACAGCCAAGAAGGGGAGACCCAGTACTTC.

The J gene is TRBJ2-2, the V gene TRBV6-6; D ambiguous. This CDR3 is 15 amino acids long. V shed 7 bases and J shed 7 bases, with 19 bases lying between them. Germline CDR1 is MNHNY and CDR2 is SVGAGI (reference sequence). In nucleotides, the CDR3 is TGTGCCAGCACTGGTCCGGCGGCTAATATCGGGGAGCTGTTTTTT. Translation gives CASTGPAANIGELFF.

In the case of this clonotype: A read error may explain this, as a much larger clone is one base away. This chain's CDR3 is CAISRDHGDQPQHF. Here the CDR3 DNA reads TGTGCCATCAGCAGAGATCACGGTGATCAGCCCCAGCATTTT. V usage is TRBV15 and J usage is TRBJ1-5; D is unresolved. Germline loops: CDR1 LNHNV, CDR2 YYDKDF (reference sequence). The CDR3 extends over 14 amino acids.

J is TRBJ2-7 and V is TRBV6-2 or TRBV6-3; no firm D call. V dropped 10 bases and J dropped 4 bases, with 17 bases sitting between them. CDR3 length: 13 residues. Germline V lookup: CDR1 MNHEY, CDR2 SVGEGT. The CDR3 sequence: CANNYEVPYEQYF. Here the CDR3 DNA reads TGTGCCAACAATTACGAGGTACCTTACGAGCAGTACTTC.

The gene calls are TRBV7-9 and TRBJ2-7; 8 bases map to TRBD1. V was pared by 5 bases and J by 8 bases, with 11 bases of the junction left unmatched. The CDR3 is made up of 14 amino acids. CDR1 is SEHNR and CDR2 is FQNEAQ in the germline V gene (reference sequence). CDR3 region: CASSTGQGSKKQYF. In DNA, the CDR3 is TGTGCCAGCAGCACCGGACAGGGTTCGAAAAAGCAGTACTTC.